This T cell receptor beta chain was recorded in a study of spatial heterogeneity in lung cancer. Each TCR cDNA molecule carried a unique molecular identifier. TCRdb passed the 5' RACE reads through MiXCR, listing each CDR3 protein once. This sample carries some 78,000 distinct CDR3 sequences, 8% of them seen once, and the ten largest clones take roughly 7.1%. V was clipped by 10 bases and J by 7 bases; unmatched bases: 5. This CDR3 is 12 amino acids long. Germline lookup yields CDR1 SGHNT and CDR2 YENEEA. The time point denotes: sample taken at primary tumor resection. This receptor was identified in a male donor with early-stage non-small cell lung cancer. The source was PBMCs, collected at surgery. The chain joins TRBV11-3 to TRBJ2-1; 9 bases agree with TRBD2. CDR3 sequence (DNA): TGTGCCACCGGCGGGAGGGGGAATGAGCAGTTCTTC. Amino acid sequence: CATGGRGNEQFF.